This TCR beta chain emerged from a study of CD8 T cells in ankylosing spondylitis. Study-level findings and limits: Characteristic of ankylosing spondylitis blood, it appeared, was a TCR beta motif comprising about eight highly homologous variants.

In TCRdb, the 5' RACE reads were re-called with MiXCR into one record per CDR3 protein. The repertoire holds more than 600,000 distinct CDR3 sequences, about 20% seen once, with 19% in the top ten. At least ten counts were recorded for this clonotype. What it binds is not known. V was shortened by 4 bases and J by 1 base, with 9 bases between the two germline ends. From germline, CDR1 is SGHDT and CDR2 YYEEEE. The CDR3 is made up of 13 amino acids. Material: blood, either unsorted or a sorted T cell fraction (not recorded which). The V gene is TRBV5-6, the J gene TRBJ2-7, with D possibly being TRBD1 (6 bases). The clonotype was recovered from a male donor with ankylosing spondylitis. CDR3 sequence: CASSRDNSYEQYF. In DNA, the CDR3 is TGTGCCAGCAGCAGGGACAATTCCTACGAGCAGTACTTC.